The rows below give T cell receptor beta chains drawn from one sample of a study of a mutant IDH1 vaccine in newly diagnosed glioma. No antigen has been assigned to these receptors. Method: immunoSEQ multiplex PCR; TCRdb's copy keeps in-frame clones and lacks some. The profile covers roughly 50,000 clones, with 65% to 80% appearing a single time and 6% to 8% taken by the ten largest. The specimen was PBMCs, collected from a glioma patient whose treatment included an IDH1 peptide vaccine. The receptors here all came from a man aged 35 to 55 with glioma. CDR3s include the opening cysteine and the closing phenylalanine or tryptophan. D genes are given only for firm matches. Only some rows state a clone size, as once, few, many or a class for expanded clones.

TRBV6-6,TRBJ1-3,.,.,CASSYPDGNTIYF,TGTGCCAGCAGTTACCCCGATGGAAACACCATATATTTT
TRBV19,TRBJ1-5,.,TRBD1,CASSIDHWRGRSNQPQHF,TGTGCCAGTAGTATAGATCACTGGAGGGGGCGAAGCAATCAGCCCCAGCATTTT
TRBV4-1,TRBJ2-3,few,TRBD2,CASSQEWSGGVADTQYF,TGCGCCAGCAGCCAAGAATGGAGCGGGGGGGTGGCAGATACGCAGTATTTT
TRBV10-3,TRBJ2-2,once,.,CAISVDDQNTGELFF,TGTGCCATCAGTGTAGACGACCAGAACACCGGGGAGCTGTTTTTT
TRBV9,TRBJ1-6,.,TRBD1,CASGRMGQINSPLHF,TGTGCCAGCGGCCGAATGGGACAGATTAATTCACCCCTCCACTTT
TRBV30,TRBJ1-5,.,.,CAWSRDRSGSNQPQHF,TGTGCCTGGAGTCGAGACAGGTCGGGAAGCAATCAGCCCCAGCATTTT
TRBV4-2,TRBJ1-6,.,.,CASSQAGAGLSYNSPLHF,TGTGCCAGCAGCCAAGCTGGGGCAGGGCTCTCCTATAATTCACCCCTCCACTTT
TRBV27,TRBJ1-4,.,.,CASRSAEGWGKLFF,TGTGCCAGCAGATCCGCGGAGGGGTGGGGAAAACTGTTTTTT
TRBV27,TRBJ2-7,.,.,CASSTNREIGEQYF,TGTGCCAGCAGTACCAACAGGGAGATAGGAGAGCAGTACTTC
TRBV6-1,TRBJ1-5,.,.,CASSPQGSNQPQHF,TGTGCCAGCAGTCCACAGGGAAGCAATCAGCCCCAGCATTTT
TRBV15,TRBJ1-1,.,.,CATSRDLGSTEAFF,TGTGCCACCAGCAGAGATCTAGGCAGCACTGAAGCTTTCTTT
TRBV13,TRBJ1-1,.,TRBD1,CASSPQTGGITEAFF,TGTGCCAGCAGCCCCCAGACAGGGGGTATTACTGAAGCTTTCTTT
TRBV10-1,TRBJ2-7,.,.,CASSESGRGYDEQYF,TGCGCCAGCAGTGAGTCGGGGAGGGGGTACGACGAGCAGTACTTC
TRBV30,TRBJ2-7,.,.,CAWSVGGGYEQYF,TGTGCCTGGAGTGTGGGGGGTGGCTACGAGCAGTACTTC
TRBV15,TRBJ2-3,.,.,CATSRPADKDTQYF,TGTGCCACCAGCAGGCCAGCGGATAAAGATACGCAGTATTTT
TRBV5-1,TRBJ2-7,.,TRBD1,CASSFGTGNYEQYF,TGCGCCAGCAGCTTTGGGACAGGGAACTACGAGCAGTACTTC
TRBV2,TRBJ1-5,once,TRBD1,CASSEGQGHQPQHF,TGTGCCAGCAGTGAAGGACAGGGGCATCAGCCCCAGCATTTT
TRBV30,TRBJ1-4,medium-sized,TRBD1,CAWRDRGASNEKLFF,TGTGCCTGGAGGGACAGGGGTGCGTCTAATGAAAAACTGTTTTTT
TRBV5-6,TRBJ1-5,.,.,CASSLYGGGNQPQHF,TGTGCCAGCAGCTTGTACGGGGGCGGCAATCAGCCCCAGCATTTT
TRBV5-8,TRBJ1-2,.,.,CASSLVVSANYGYTF,TGTGCCAGCAGCTTGGTCGTCAGTGCTAACTATGGCTACACCTTC
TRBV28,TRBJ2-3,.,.,CASSLYALASNTDTQYF,TGTGCCAGCAGTTTATATGCCCTAGCGAGTAACACAGATACGCAGTATTTT
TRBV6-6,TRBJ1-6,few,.,CASSYPHRENNSPLHF,TGTGCCAGCAGTTACCCTCACAGGGAGAATAATTCACCCCTCCACTTT
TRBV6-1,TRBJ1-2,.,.,CAKRDAQVYGYTF,TGTGCCAAGCGGGACGCCCAGGTTTATGGCTACACCTTC
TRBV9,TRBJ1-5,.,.,CASSVGYGNQPQHF,TGTGCCAGCAGCGTAGGGTATGGCAATCAGCCCCAGCATTTT
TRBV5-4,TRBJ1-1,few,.,CASSPTGSGHTEAFF,TGTGCCAGCAGCCCTACAGGGTCTGGGCACACTGAAGCTTTCTTT
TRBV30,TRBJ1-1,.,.,CAWRKEWNTEAFF,TGTGCCTGGAGGAAAGAGTGGAACACTGAAGCTTTCTTT
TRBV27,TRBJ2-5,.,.,CASSFAGPLETQYF,TGTGCCAGCAGTTTCGCAGGGCCCCTTGAGACCCAGTACTTC
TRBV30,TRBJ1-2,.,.,CAWSPSAGPNYGYTF,TGTGCCTGGAGCCCAAGCGCAGGACCCAACTATGGCTACACCTTC
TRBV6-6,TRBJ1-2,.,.,CASSSQRMDGYTF,TGTGCCAGCAGTTCCCAGAGGATGGATGGCTACACCTTC
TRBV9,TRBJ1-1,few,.,CASSVGRDAEAFF,TGTGCCAGCAGCGTAGGCAGGGACGCTGAAGCTTTCTTT
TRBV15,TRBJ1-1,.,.,CATSRDWALGVNTEAFF,TGTGCCACCAGCAGAGATTGGGCTCTCGGGGTGAACACTGAAGCTTTCTTT
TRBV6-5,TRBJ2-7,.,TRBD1,CASRPPGQGNYEQYF,TGTGCCAGCAGACCACCGGGACAGGGGAACTACGAGCAGTACTTC
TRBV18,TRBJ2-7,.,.,CASSPPSGRGLYEQYF,TGTGCCAGCTCACCCCCCTCTGGTCGCGGACTCTACGAGCAGTACTTC
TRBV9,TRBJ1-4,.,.,CASSPRTARATNEKLFF,TGTGCCAGCAGCCCCCGGACAGCTCGCGCAACTAATGAAAAACTGTTTTTT
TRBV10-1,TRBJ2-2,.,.,CASSEGENTGELFF,TGCGCCAGCAGTGAGGGGGAGAACACCGGGGAGCTGTTTTTT
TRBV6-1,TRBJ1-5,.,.,CASSGGAPNQPQHF,TGTGCCAGCAGTGGAGGGGCCCCCAATCAGCCCCAGCATTTT
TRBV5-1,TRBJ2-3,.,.,CASSPYDGPPDTQYF,TGCGCCAGCAGCCCCTACGATGGCCCGCCAGATACGCAGTATTTT
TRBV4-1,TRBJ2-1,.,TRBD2,CASSRNLAGGPGEQFF,TGCGCCAGCAGCCGTAATCTAGCGGGGGGCCCGGGGGAGCAGTTCTTC
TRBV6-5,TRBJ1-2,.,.,CATRNYGYTF,TGTGCCACCCGGAACTATGGCTACACCTTC
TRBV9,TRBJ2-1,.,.,CASSDRRTPFNEQFF,TGTGCCAGCAGCGATCGCCGAACTCCGTTCAATGAGCAGTTCTTC
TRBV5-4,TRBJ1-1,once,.,CASSLGDRWWGTEAFF,TGTGCCAGCAGCTTGGGCGACAGGTGGTGGGGCACTGAAGCTTTCTTT
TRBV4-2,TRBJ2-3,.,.,CASSQEGAATDTQYF,TGTGCCAGCAGCCAAGAGGGGGCCGCCACAGATACGCAGTATTTT
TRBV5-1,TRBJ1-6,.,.,CASSLGPTSNNSPLHF,TGCGCCAGCAGCTTGGGGCCGACATCTAATAATTCACCCCTCCACTTT
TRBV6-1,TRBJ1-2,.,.,CASSGGPGLGYGYTF,TGTGCCAGCAGTGGGGGGCCGGGGTTGGGCTATGGCTACACCTTC
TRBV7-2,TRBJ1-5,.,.,CASSSSGPNQPQHF,TGTGCCAGCAGCTCGTCAGGGCCGAATCAGCCCCAGCATTTT
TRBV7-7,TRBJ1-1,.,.,CASSFTGETNTEAFF,TGTGCTAGCAGCTTTACCGGGGAGACGAACACTGAAGCTTTCTTT
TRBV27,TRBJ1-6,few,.,CASSLSTAVPHPLHF,TGTGCCAGCAGTTTATCGACGGCCGTCCCTCACCCCCTCCACTTT
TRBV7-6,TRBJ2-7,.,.,CASSPPGALEQYF,TGTGCCAGCAGCCCCCCGGGGGCCCTCGAGCAGTACTTC
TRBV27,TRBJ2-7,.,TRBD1,CASSFGAPTGGRYEQYF,TGTGCCAGCAGTTTTGGCGCGCCGACAGGGGGGCGGTACGAGCAGTACTTC
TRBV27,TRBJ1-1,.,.,CASSYREGTEAFF,TGTGCCAGCAGTTACAGGGAGGGCACTGAAGCTTTCTTT